Listed below are T cell receptor beta chains from one sample, sequenced in a study of control samples from healthy donors and cancer patients. TCRdb's table, derived via immunoSEQ multiplex PCR, lists solely in-frame clones and lacks some. The sample contains about 160,000 clones, approximately 94% of which appear only once. Sequenced: blood. These receptors all stem from a woman aged 40 to 49 in good health. Both conserved end residues are part of each CDR3. The D gene is left open where the match is weak. Size tells how often a clone was seen (once, few, many) or the class of an expanded clone, and some rows leave it out.

J | V | size | D | DNA | CDR3
TRBJ1-2 | TRBV5-5 | . | . | TGTGCCAGCAGCCGGACGGGTTTTAACTATGGCTACACCTTC | CASSRTGFNYGYTF
TRBJ2-3 | TRBV15 | . | TRBD2 | TGTGCCACCAGCAGAGATTCTCGGCGGGAGTTGCCAGATACGCAGTATTTT | CATSRDSRRELPDTQYF
TRBJ2-7 | TRBV18 | . | . | TGTGCCAGCGGGGGATTAAACACCTACGAGCAGTACTTC | CASGGLNTYEQYF
TRBJ1-5 | TRBV30 | . | . | TGTGCCTGGAGTGTACCCGGACGTCCGAATCAGCCCCAGCATTTT | CAWSVPGRPNQPQHF
TRBJ2-7 | TRBV7-2 | . | TRBD2 | TGTGCCAGCAGCTTAGGCGTTAGCGGGAGATGGTACGAGCAGTACTTC | CASSLGVSGRWYEQYF
TRBJ1-5 | TRBV6-6 | few | . | TGTGCCAGCAGTTACTCGACAGGCTATAGCAATCAGCCCCAGCATTTT | CASSYSTGYSNQPQHF
TRBJ1-2 | TRBV6-5 | . | TRBD1 | TGTGCCAGCAGACCCCCGGGACAGGGGGAAGATGGCTACACCTTC | CASRPPGQGEDGYTF
TRBJ1-2 | TRBV3-1/TRBV3-2 | . | . | TGTGCCAGCAGCGTTCCGGGACTTCGAGGCTACACCTTC | CASSVPGLRGYTF
TRBJ2-7 | TRBV20-1 | . | . | TGCAGTGCTAGTCCGGGGAGCTACGAGCAGTACTTC | CSASPGSYEQYF
TRBJ1-2 | TRBV4-1 | . | . | TGCGCCAGCAGCCAAACAGCTAACTATGGCTACACCTTC | CASSQTANYGYTF
TRBJ1-2 | TRBV5-1 | . | . | TGCGCCAGCAGCGCCGACATTAACTATGGCTACACCTTC | CASSADINYGYTF
TRBJ2-6 | TRBV14 | . | TRBD1 | TGTGCCAGCAGCCCAGACAGGGCTGGGGCCAACGTCCTGACTTTC | CASSPDRAGANVLTF
TRBJ1-1 | TRBV28 | . | TRBD1 | TGTGCCAGCAGTTCGGGTCCCGGGACAGGGAACACTGAAGCTTTCTTT | CASSSGPGTGNTEAFF
TRBJ2-3 | TRBV19 | . | . | TGTGCCAGTAGCATTACTAGAGGTAATAGAGATACGCAGTATTTT | CASSITRGNRDTQYF
TRBJ1-5 | TRBV6-5 | . | TRBD1 | TGTGCCAGCAGTTACTCGCAGGGGGCTAGTCAGCCCCAGCATTTT | CASSYSQGASQPQHF
TRBJ2-5 | TRBV18 | . | TRBD2 | TGTGCCAGCTCACCTCCGGGGGGGTACCAAGAGACCCAGTACTTC | CASSPPGGYQETQYF
TRBJ2-7 | TRBV4-3 | . | . | TGCGCCAGCAGCCAAGATGGAGGTCCGACCGAGCAGTACTTC | CASSQDGGPTEQYF
TRBJ1-2 | TRBV15 | . | . | TGTGCCACCAGAGAGGGGCTCGGGGGCAGGGGCTATGGCTACACCTTC | CATREGLGGRGYGYTF
TRBJ2-5 | TRBV2 | . | . | TGTGCCAGCAGTGAGCAGGGAGGCCCAGGGACCCAGTACTTC | CASSEQGGPGTQYF
TRBJ2-5 | TRBV7-8 | . | TRBD2 | TGTGCCAGCAGCTCCGGGACTAGCGCGGAGACCCAGTACTTC | CASSSGTSAETQYF
TRBJ2-3 | TRBV6-5 | . | TRBD2 | TGTGCCAGCGGAACTAGCGGGAGGACAGATACGCAGTATTTT | CASGTSGRTDTQYF
TRBJ2-3 | TRBV5-4 | once | TRBD1 | TGTGCCAGCAGAGACAGGGAATTGGCAGATACGCAGTATTTT | CASRDRELADTQYF
TRBJ1-6 | TRBV5-1 | . | TRBD1 | TGCGCCAGCAGCACGAGGGACAGTGGATCCTATAATTCACCCCTCCACTTT | CASSTRDSGSYNSPLHF
TRBJ1-4 | TRBV30 | . | . | TGTGCCTGTACTGTCCTCAGGGAAAAACTGTTTTTT | CACTVLREKLFF
TRBJ1-1 | TRBV12-5 | . | TRBD1 | TGTGCTAGTGGTTTCCAACGACAGGGGACTGAAGCTTTCTTT | CASGFQRQGTEAFF
TRBJ2-1 | TRBV5-1 | . | TRBD2 | TGCGCCAGCAGCTCGCCGACTAGCGGGACGGGCGTTGGGAATGAGCAGTTCTTC | CASSSPTSGTGVGNEQFF
TRBJ1-5 | TRBV9 | . | . | TGTGCCAGCAGCGGGACCGCTAGCAATCAGCCCCAGCATTTT | CASSGTASNQPQHF
TRBJ1-1 | TRBV6-1 | . | TRBD1 | TGTGCCAGCAGTGAATTTCCTGAGCCAGGGGGCACTGAAGCTTTCTTT | CASSEFPEPGGTEAFF
TRBJ2-6 | TRBV30 | once | . | TGTGCCTGGGTGCGGCCGGGAGGACAGAAAGGGATAACCTCTGGGGCCAACGTCCTGACTTTC | CAWVRPGGQKGITSGANVLTF
TRBJ1-2 | TRBV10-3 | . | . | TGTGCCATCAGTGATGGGAGGGTCTGCACCTTC | CAISDGRVCTF
TRBJ1-2 | TRBV28 | . | . | TGTGCCAGCAGTTTATTGGGGTATGGCTACACCTTC | CASSLLGYGYTF
TRBJ1-6 | TRBV19 | . | . | TGTGCCAGTAGTATAGGGGACGGAAGCTCCTATAATTCACCCCTCCACTTT | CASSIGDGSSYNSPLHF
TRBJ2-7 | TRBV2 | . | TRBD1 | TGTGCCAGCAGGCGGGACAGGGAACCCTCCTACGAGCAGTACTTC | CASRRDREPSYEQYF
TRBJ1-2 | TRBV7-6 | . | TRBD1 | TGTGCCAGCAGCTTAGCAACGGGGACAGCCTATGGCTACACCTTC | CASSLATGTAYGYTF
TRBJ1-2 | TRBV5-8 | . | TRBD1 | TGTGCCAGCAGCCAAAGTACGCCAGGGGGAAACTATGGCTACACCTTC | CASSQSTPGGNYGYTF
TRBJ2-1 | TRBV7-2 | . | . | TGTGCCAGCAGCTCGACAGGAGGGTACAATGAGCAGTTCTTC | CASSSTGGYNEQFF
TRBJ1-2 | TRBV15 | once | TRBD1 | TGTGCCACCAGCAAAAGCAGGGGGGCTAATGGCTACACCTTC | CATSKSRGANGYTF
TRBJ2-3 | TRBV15 | . | . | TGTGCCACCAGCCCCCAAGGGGGAGGCCCAGATACGCAGTATTTT | CATSPQGGGPDTQYF
TRBJ2-7 | TRBV5-1 | . | TRBD2 | TGCGCCAGCAGCCCCGGGACTAGCGGGCTCTCCTACGAGCAGTACTTC | CASSPGTSGLSYEQYF
TRBJ2-2 | TRBV4-3 | . | . | TGCGCCAGCAGCCAAGAATTTACCAGAAACACCGGGGAGCTGTTTTTT | CASSQEFTRNTGELFF
TRBJ1-2 | TRBV30 | . | TRBD1 | TGTGCCTGGAGTGTACAGGGAGGGGGCGCGAAGGGCTACACCTTC | CAWSVQGGGAKGYTF
TRBJ1-2 | TRBV6-6 | . | . | TGTGCCAGCAGAGCCCCCCGGGGTGAAGGGAACTATGGCTACACCTTC | CASRAPRGEGNYGYTF
TRBJ2-3 | TRBV10-3 | . | . | TGTGCCATCAGTGAGGCGGGAACAGATACGCAGTATTTT | CAISEAGTDTQYF
TRBJ1-5 | TRBV27 | . | . | TGTGCCAGCAGTCCAAGCAATCAGCCCCAGCATTTT | CASSPSNQPQHF
TRBJ2-7 | TRBV6-6 | . | . | TGTGCCAGCACCAATAACCTTTCCTACGAGCAGTACTTC | CASTNNLSYEQYF
TRBJ2-1 | TRBV12-5 | . | TRBD2 | TGTGCTAGTGGTCGGGTCCCGGGACTAGATGAGCAGTTCTTC | CASGRVPGLDEQFF
TRBJ1-1 | TRBV2 | few | . | TGTGCCAGCAGTACTGGGGGCCTGAACACTGAAGCTTTCTTT | CASSTGGLNTEAFF
TRBJ2-7 | TRBV4-2 | . | . | TGTGCCAGCAGCCAAGTTCCAGGGGCCACCTACGAGCAGTACTTC | CASSQVPGATYEQYF
TRBJ1-6 | TRBV30 | . | . | TGTGCCTGGAGCGGAGGGTCCTCCCTAAATTCACCCCTCCACTTT | CAWSGGSSLNSPLHF
TRBJ1-6 | TRBV4-2 | . | TRBD1 | TGTGCCAGCAGCCAACCCGGGACAGGGGATTCACCCCTCCACTTT | CASSQPGTGDSPLHF
TRBJ1-1 | TRBV15 | . | TRBD1 | TGTGCCACCAGCAGGGAACAGGGGTTCACTGAAGCTTTCTTT | CATSREQGFTEAFF
TRBJ2-3 | TRBV7-2 | . | . | TGTGCCAGCAGCTTAGCGATAACTGCTAGCACAGATACGCAGTATTTT | CASSLAITASTDTQYF
TRBJ1-4 | TRBV30 | . | TRBD1 | TGTGCCTGGAGCACCGGGACAGGGTCAAATGAAAAACTGTTTTTT | CAWSTGTGSNEKLFF
TRBJ2-7 | TRBV7-8 | . | . | TGTGCCAGCAGCCCCGGGGTCAATTCCTACGAGCAGTACTTC | CASSPGVNSYEQYF
TRBJ1-2 | TRBV12-3/TRBV12-4 | . | . | TGTGCCAGCAGTTTGGGGGGTAACTATGGCTACACCTTC | CASSLGGNYGYTF
TRBJ1-2 | TRBV9 | . | . | TGTGCCAGCAGCGTAGCCGGGGGAATCTATGGCTACACCTTC | CASSVAGGIYGYTF
TRBJ2-7 | TRBV9 | . | TRBD2 | TGTGCCAGCAGCGTAGGTGGGACTAGCGGGGGTTACGAGCAGTACTTC | CASSVGGTSGGYEQYF
TRBJ2-7 | TRBV4-1 | . | . | TGCGCCAGCAGCCAAGATGGAAGCGGGACAGTATACGAGCAGTACTTC | CASSQDGSGTVYEQYF
TRBJ1-2 | TRBV3-1/TRBV3-2 | . | . | TGTGCCAGCAGCCCCAGACAGAACTATGGCTACACCTTC | CASSPRQNYGYTF